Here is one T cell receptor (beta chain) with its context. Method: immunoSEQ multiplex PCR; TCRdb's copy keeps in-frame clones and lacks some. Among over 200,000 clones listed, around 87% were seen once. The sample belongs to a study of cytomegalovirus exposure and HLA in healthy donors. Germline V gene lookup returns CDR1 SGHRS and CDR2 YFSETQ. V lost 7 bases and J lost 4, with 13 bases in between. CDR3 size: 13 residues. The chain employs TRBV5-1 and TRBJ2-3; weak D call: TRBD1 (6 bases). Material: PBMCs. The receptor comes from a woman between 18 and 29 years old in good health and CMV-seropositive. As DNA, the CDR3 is TGCGCCAGCTCAGATGAGGGGGCAGATACGCAGTATTTT. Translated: CASSDEGADTQYF.